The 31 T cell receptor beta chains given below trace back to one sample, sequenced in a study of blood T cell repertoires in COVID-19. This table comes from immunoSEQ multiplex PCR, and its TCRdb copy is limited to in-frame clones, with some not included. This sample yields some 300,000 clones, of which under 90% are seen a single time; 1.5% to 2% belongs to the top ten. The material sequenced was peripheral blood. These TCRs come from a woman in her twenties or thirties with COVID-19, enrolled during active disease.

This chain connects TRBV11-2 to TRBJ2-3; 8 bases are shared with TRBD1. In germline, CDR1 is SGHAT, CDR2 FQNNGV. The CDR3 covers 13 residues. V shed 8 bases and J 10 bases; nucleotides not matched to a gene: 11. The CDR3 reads CASGKGTGFAQYF. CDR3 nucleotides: TGTGCCAGCGGAAAAGGGACAGGTTTTGCGCAGTATTTT.

Written as DNA, the CDR3 is TGTGCCAGTAGCGTAAGGCGAGGGGGCAGGGGCTATGGCTACACCTTC. This codes for CASSVRRGGRGYGYTF. The rearrangement uses TRBV19 and TRBJ1-2; 7 nucleotides match TRBD1. The germline gives CDR1 LNHDA, CDR2 SQIVND (reference sequence). The CDR3 spans 16 residues. V lost 6 bases and J lost 4; bases outside the gene matches: 14.

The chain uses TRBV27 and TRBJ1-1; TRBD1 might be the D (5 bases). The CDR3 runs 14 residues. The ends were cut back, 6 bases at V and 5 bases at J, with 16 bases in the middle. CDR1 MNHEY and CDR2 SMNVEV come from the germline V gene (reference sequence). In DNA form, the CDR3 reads TGTGCCAGCAGCCTGGGGGGTCTTAAAACTGAAGCTTTCTTT. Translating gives CASSLGGLKTEAFF.

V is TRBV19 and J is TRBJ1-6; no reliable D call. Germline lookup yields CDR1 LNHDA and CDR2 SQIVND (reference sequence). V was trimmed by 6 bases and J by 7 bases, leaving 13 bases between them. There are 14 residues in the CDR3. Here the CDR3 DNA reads TGTGCCAGTAGAAGGGAGACGGGAAATTCACCCCTCCACTTT. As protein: CASRRETGNSPLHF.

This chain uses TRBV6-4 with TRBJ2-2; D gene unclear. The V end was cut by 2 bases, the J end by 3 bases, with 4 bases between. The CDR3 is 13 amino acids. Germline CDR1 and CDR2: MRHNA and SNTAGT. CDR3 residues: CASSDEDTGELFF. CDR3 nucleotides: TGTGCCAGCAGTGACGAGGACACCGGGGAGCTGTTTTTT.

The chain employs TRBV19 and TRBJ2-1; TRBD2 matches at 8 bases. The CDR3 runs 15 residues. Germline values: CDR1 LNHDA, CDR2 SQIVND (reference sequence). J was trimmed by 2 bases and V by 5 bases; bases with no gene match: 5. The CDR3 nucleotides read TGTGCCAGTAGTCCCTTTAGCGGGGCCTACAATGAGCAGTTCTTC. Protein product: CASSPFSGAYNEQFF.

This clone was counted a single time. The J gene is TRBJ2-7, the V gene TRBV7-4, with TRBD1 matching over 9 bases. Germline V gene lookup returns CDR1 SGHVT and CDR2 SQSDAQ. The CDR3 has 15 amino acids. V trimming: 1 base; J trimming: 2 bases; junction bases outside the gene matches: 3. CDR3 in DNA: TGTGCCAGCAGCTTAGACAGGGGGCCGCCCTACGAGCAGTACGTC. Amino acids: CASSLDRGPPYEQYV.

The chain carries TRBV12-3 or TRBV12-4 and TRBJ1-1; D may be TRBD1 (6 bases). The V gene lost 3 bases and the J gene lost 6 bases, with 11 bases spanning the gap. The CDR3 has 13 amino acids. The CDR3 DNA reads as TGTGCCAGCAGTTTCCAGGGGAGGGCTGAAGCTTTCTTT. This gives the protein CASSFQGRAEAFF.

CDR3 nucleotide sequence: TGTGCCAGCAGCACGGGACAGGGACGGGCTAATGAAAAACTGTTTTTT. This encodes CASSTGQGRANEKLFF. This chain uses TRBV5-4 with TRBJ1-4, with 9 bases lining up with TRBD1. Germline V lookup: CDR1 SGHNT, CDR2 YYREEE (reference sequence). The CDR3 runs to 16 residues. V lost 4 bases, J lost 3 bases, and 7 bases stayed unmatched.

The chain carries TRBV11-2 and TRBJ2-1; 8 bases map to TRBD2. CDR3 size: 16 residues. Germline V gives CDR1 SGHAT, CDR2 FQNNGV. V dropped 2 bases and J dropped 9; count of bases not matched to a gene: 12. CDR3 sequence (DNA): TGTGCCAGCAGCTTATGGGCCGGCGGGGGGACCAGTGAGCAGTTCTTC. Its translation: CASSLWAGGGTSEQFF. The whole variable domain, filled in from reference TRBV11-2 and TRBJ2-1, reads EAGVAQSPRYKIIEKRQSVAFWCNPISGHATLYWYQQILGQGPKLLIQFQNNGVVDDSQLPKDRFSAERLKGVDSTLKIQPAKLEDSAVYLCASSLWAGGGTSEQFFGPGTRLTVL.

The CDR3 is CASSLRGKRQGITGELFF. The DNA of the CDR3 is TGTGCCAGCAGCTTAAGGGGAAAGAGACAGGGAATCACCGGGGAGCTGTTTTTT. This chain connects TRBV11-3 to TRBJ2-2; TRBD1 aligns across 7 bases. Germline V gene data show CDR1 as SGHNT and CDR2 as YENEEA. CDR3 length equals 18 residues. J lost 4 bases, V lost 2 bases, and 13 bases had no gene match.

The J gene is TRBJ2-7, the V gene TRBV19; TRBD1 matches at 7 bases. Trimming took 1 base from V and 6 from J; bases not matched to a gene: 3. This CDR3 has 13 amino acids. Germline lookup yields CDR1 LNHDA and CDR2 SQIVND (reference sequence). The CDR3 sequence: CASSIGTGGEQYV. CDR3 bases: TGTGCCAGTAGTATAGGGACAGGAGGCGAGCAGTACGTC.

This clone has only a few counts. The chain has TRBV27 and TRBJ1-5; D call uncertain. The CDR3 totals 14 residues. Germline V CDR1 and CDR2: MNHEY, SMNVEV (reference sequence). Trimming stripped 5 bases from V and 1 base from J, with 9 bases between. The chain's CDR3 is CASSPLSSNQPQHF. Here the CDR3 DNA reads TGTGCCAGCAGTCCTCTGTCGAGCAATCAGCCCCAGCATTTT.

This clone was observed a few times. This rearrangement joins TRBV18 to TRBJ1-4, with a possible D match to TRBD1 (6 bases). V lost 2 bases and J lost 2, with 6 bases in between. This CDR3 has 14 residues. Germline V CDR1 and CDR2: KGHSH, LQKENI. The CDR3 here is CASSPGGTNEKLFF. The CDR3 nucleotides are TGTGCCAGCTCACCAGGGGGCACTAATGAAAAACTGTTTTTT.

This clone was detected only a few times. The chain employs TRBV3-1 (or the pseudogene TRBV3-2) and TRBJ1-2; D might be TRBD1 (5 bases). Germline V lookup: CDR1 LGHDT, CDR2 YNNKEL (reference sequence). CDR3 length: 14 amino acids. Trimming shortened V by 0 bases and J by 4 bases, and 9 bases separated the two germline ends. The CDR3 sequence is CASSQDRGTYGYTF. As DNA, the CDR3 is TGTGCCAGCAGCCAAGATCGGGGGACCTATGGCTACACCTTC.

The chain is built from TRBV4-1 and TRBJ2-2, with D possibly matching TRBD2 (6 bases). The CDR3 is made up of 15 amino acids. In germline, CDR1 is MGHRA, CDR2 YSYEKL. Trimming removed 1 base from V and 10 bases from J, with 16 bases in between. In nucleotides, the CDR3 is TGCGCCAGCAGCCAAGTGGGGCGGGGTGGGGAGGAGCTGTTTTTT. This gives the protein CASSQVGRGGEELFF.

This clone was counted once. CDR3 bases: TGTGCCAGCAGTTACGGGACAGGGATCACCCAGCCCCAGCATTTT. Translating gives CASSYGTGITQPQHF. The rearrangement links TRBV6-6 to TRBJ1-5; TRBD1 agrees at 9 bases. J gave up 7 bases and V 2 bases, and 6 bases lay outside the gene matches. The CDR3 has 15 residues. In germline, CDR1 is MNHNY, CDR2 SVGAGI (reference sequence).

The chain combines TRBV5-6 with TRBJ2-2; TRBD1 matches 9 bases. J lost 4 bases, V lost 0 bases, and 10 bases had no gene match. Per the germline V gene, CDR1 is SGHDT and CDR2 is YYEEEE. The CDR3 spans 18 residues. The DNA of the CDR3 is TGTGCCAGCAGCTTGGACTGGACAGGGGTCAGTGTCACCGGGGAGCTGTTTTTT. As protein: CASSLDWTGVSVTGELFF.

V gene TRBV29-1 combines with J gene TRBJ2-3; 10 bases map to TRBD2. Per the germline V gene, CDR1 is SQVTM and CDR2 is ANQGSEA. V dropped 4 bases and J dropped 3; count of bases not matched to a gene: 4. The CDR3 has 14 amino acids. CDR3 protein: CSVGSGGGTDTQYF. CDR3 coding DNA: TGCAGCGTTGGGAGCGGGGGGGGGACAGATACGCAGTATTTT.

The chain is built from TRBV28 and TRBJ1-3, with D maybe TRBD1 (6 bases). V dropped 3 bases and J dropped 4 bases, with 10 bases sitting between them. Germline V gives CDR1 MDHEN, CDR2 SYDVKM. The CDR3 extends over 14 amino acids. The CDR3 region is CASSLRGFGNTIYF. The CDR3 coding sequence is TGTGCCAGCAGTTTGAGGGGGTTCGGAAACACCATATATTTT.

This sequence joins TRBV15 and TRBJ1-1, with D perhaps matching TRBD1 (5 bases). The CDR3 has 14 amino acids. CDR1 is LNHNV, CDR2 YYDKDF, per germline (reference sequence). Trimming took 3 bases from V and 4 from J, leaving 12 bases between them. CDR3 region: CATSRVGQSTEAFF. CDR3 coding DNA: TGTGCCACCAGCAGGGTGGGGCAGTCCACTGAAGCTTTCTTT.

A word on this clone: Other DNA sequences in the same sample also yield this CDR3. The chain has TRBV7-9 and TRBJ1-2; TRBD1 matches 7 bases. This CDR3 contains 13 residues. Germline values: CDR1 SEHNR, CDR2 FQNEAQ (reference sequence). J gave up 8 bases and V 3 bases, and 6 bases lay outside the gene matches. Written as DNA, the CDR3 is TGTGCCAGCAGCTTCGGACAGGAGGGGGGCTACACCTTC. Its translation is CASSFGQEGGYTF.

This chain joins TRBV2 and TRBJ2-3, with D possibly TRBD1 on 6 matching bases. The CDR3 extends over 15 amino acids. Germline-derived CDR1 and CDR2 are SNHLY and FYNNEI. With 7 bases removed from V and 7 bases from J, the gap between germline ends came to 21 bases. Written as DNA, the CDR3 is TGTGCCAGCAAAGGAGAGTGGACAGACAACTATACGCAGTATTTT. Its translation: CASKGEWTDNYTQYF.

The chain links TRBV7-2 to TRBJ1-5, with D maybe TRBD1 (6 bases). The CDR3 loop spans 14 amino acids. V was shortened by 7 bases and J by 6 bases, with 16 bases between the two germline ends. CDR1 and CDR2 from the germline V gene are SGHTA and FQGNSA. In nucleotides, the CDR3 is TGTGCCAGCACTTTGTCGGGGGGCGGTCAGCCCCAGCATTTT. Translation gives CASTLSGGGQPQHF.

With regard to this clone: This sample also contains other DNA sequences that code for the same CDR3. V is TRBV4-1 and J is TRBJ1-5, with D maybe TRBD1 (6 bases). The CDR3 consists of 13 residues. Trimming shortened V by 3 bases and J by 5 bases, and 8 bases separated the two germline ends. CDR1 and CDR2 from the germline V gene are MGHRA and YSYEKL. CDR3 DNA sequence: TGCGCCAGCAGCCAGGCAGGGGATCAGCCCCAGCATTTT. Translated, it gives CASSQAGDQPQHF.

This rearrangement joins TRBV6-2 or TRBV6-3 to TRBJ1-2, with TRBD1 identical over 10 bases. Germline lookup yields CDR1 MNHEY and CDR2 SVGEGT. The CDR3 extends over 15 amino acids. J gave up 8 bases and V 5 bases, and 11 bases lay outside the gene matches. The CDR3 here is CASSDDRGRVEGYTF. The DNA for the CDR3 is TGTGCCAGCAGTGACGACAGGGGGCGAGTGGAGGGCTACACCTTC.

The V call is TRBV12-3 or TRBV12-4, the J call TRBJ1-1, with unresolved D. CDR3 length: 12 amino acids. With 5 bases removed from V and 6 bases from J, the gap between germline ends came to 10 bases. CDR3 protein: CASSRTEAEAFF. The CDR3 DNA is TGTGCCAGCAGTAGGACGGAGGCTGAAGCTTTCTTT.

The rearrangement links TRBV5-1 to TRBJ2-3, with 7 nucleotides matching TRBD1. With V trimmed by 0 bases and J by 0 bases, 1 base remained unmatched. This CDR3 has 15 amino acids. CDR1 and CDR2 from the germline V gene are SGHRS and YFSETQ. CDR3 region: CASSLEGASTDTQYF. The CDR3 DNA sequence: TGCGCCAGCAGCTTGGAGGGGGCTAGCACAGATACGCAGTATTTT. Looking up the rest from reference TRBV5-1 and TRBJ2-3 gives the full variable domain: KAGVTQTPRYLIKTRGQQVTLSCSPISGHRSVSWYQQTPGQGLQFLFEYFSETQRNKGNFPGRFSGRQFSNSRSEMNVSTLELGDSALYLCASSLEGASTDTQYFGPGTRLTVL.

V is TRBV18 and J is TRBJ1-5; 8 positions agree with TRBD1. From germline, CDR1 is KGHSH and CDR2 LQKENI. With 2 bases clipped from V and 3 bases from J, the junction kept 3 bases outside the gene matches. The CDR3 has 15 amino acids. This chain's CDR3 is CASSPGQGANQPQHF. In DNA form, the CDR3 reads TGTGCCAGCTCACCAGGGCAGGGGGCCAATCAGCCCCAGCATTTT.

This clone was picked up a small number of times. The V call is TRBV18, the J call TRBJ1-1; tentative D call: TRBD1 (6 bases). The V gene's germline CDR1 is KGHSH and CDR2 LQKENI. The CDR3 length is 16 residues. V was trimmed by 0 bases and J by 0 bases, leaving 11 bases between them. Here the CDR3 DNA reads TGTGCCAGCTCACCACCGCCCGGACAGATGAACACTGAAGCTTTCTTT. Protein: CASSPPPGQMNTEAFF.

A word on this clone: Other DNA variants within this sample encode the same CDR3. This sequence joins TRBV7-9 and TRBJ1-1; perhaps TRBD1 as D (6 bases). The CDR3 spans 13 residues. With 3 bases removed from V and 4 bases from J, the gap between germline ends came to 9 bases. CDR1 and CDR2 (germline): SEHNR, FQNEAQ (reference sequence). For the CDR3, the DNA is TGTGCCAGCAGCTTCCGAGGGGGCACTGAAGCTTTCTTT. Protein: CASSFRGGTEAFF.